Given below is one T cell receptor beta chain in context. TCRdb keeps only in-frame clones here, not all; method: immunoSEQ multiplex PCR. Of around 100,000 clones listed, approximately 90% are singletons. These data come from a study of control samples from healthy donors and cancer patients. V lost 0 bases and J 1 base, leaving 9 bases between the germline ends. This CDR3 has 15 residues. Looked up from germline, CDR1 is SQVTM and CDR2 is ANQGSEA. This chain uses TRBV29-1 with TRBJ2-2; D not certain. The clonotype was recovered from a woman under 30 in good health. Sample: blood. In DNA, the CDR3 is TGCAGCGTTGAAGATTGGGCGGAGAACACCGGGGAGCTGTTTTTT. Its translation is CSVEDWAENTGELFF.